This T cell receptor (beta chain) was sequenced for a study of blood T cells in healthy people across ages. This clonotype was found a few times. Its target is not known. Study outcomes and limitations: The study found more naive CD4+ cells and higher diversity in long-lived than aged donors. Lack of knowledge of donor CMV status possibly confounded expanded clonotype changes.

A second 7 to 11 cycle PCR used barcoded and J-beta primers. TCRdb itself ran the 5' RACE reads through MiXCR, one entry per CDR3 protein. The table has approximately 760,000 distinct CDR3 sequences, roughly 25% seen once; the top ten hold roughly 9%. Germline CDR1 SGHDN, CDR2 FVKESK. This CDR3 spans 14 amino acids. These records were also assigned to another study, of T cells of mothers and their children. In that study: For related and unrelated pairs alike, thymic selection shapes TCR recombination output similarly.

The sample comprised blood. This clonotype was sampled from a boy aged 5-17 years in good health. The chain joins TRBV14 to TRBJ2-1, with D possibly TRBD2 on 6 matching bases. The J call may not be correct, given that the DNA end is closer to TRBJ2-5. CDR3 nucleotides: TGTGCCAGCAGCCAATTACTAGCATCCGAGACCCAGTACTTC. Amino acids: CASSQLLASETQYF.